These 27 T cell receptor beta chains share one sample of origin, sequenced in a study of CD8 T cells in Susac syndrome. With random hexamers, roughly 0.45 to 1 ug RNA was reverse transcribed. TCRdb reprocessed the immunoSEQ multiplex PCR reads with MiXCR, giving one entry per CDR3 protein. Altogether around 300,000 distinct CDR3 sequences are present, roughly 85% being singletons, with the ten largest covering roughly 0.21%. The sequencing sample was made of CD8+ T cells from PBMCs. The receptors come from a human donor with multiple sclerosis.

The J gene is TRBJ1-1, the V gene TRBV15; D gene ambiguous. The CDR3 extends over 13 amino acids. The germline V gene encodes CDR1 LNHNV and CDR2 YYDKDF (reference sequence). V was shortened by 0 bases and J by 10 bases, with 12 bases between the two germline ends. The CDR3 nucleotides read TGTGCCACCAGCAGAGATCGACGGGAAGCAGCTTTCTTT. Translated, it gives CATSRDRREAAFF.

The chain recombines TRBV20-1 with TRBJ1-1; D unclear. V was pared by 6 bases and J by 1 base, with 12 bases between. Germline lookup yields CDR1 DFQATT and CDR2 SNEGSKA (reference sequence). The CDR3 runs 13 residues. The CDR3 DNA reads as TGCAGTGCACGAATAGGAGAGAACACTGAAGCTTTCTTT. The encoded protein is CSARIGENTEAFF.

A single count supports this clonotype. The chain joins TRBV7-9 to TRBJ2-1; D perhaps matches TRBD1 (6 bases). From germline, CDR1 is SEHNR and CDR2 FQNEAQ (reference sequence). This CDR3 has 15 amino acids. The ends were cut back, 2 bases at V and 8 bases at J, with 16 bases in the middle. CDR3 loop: CASSLPGARGHEQFF. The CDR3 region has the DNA TGTGCCAGCAGCTTACCAGGGGCCCGGGGCCATGAGCAGTTCTTC.

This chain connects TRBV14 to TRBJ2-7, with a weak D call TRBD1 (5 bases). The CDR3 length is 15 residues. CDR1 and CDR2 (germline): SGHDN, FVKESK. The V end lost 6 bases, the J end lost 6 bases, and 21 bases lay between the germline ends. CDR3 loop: CASSSTGFWGPEQYF. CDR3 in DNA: TGTGCCAGCAGTTCTACCGGGTTTTGGGGCCCCGAGCAGTACTTC.

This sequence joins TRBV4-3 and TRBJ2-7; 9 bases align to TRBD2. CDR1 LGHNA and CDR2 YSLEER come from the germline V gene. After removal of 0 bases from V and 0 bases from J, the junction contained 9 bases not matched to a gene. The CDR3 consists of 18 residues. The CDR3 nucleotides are TGCGCCAGCAGCCAAGAACTAGGCCTAGCGGGACACTCCTACGAGCAGTACTTC. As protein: CASSQELGLAGHSYEQYF.

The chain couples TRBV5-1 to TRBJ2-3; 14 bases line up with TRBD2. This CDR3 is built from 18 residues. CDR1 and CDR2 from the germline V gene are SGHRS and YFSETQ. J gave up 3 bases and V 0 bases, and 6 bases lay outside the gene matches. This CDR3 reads CASSLAGLAGVETDTQYF. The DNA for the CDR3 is TGCGCCAGCAGCTTGGCGGGACTAGCGGGAGTAGAGACAGATACGCAGTATTTT.

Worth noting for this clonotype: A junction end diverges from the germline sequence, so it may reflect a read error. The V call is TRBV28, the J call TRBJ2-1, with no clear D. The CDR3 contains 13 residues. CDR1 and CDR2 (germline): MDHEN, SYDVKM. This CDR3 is CASSLVSYNEQFF. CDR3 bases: TGTGCCAGTAGTTTGGTCAGTTACAATGAGCAGTTCTTC. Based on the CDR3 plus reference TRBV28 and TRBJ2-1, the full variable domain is DVKVTQSSRYLVKRTGEKVFLECVQDMDHENMFWYRQDPGLGLRLIYFSYDVKMKEKGDIPEGYSVSREKKERFSLILESASTNQTSMYLCASSLVSYNEQFFGPGTRLTVL.

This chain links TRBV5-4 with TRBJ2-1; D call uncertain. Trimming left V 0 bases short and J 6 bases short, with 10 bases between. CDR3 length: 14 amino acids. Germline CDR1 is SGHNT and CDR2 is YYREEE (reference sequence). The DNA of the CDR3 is TGTGCCAGCAGCTTGGAGATAGCTCCCAATGAGCAGTTCTTC. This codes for CASSLEIAPNEQFF. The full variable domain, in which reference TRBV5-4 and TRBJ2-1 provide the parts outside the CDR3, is ETGVTQSPTHLIKTRGQQVTLRCSSQSGHNTVSWYQQALGQGPQFIFQYYREEENGRGNFPPRFSGLQFPNYSSELNVNALELDDSALYLCASSLEIAPNEQFFGPGTRLTVL.

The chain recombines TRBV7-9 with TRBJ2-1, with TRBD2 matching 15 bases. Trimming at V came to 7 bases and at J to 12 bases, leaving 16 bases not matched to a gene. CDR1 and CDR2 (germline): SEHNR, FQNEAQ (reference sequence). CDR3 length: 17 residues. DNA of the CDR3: TGTGCCAGCAACCCCACCCCGGGGACTAGCGGGAGGAAGGGGCAGTTCTTC. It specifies CASNPTPGTSGRKGQFF. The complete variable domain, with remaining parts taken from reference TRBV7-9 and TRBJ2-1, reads DTGVSQNPRHKITKRGQNVTFRCDPISEHNRLYWYRQTLGQGPEFLTYFQNEAQLEKSRLLSDRFSAERPKGSFSTLEIQRTEQGDSAMYLCASNPTPGTSGRKGQFFGPGTRLTVL.

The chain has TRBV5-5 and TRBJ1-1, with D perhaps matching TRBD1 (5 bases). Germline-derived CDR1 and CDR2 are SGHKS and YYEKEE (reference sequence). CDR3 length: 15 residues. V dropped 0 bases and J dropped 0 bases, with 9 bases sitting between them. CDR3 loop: CASSLAGTMNTEAFF. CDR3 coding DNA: TGTGCCAGCAGCTTGGCAGGGACTATGAACACTGAAGCTTTCTTT.

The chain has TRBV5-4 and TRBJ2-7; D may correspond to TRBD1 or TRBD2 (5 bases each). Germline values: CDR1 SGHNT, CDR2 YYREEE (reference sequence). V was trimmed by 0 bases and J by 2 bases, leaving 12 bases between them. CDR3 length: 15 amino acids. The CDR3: CASSLALRGAYEQYF. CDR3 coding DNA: TGTGCCAGCAGCTTGGCCCTCCGAGGGGCCTACGAGCAGTACTTC.

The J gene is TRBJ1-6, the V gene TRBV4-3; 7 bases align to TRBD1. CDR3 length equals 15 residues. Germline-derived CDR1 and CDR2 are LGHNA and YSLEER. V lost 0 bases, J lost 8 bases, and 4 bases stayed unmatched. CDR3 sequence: CASSQDRQGYSPLHF. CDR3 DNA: TGCGCCAGCAGCCAAGATCGACAGGGATATTCACCCCTCCACTTT.

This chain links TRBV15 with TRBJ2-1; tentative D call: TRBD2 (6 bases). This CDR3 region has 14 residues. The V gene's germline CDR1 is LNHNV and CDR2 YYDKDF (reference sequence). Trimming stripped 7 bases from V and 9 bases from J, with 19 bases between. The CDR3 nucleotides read TGTGCCACCAAGGATGACGGGAGAAGGCCTGAGCAGTTCTTC. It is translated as CATKDDGRRPEQFF.

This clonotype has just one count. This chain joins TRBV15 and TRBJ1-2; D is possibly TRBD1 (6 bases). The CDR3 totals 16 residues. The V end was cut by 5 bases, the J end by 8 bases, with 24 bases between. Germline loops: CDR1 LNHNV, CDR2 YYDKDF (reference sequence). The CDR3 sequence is CATSHDRGGHFKGYTF. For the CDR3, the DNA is TGTGCCACCAGCCATGACCGGGGGGGACACTTTAAGGGCTACACCTTC.

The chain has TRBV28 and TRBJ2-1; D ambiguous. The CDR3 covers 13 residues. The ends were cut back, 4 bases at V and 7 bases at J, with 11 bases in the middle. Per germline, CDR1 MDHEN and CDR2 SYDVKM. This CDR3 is CASSYLTANEQFF. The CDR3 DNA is TGTGCCAGCAGTTATTTGACTGCAAATGAGCAGTTCTTC.

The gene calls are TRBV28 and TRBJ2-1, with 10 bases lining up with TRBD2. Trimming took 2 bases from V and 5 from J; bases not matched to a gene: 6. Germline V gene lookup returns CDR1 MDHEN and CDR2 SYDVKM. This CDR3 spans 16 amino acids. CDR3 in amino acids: CASSLEGTSANNEQFF. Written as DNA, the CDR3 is TGTGCCAGCAGTTTAGAAGGGACTAGCGCTAACAATGAGCAGTTCTTC.

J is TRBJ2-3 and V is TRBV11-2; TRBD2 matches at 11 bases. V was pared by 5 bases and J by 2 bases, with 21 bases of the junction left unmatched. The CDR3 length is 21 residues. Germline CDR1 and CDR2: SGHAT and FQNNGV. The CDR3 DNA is TGTGCCAGCAGCACCCAAAGTGGGCTAGCGGGAGGTTCACCCATCACAGATACGCAGTATTTT. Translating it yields CASSTQSGLAGGSPITDTQYF. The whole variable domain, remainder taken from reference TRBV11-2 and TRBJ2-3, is EAGVAQSPRYKIIEKRQSVAFWCNPISGHATLYWYQQILGQGPKLLIQFQNNGVVDDSQLPKDRFSAERLKGVDSTLKIQPAKLEDSAVYLCASSTQSGLAGGSPITDTQYFGPGTRLTVL.

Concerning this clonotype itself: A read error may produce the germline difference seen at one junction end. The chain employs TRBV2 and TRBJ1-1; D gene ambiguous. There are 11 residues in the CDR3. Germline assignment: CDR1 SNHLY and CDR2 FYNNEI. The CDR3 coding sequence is TGTGCCAGCAGCGAAGGTACTGAAGCTTTCTTT. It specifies CASSEGTEAFF.

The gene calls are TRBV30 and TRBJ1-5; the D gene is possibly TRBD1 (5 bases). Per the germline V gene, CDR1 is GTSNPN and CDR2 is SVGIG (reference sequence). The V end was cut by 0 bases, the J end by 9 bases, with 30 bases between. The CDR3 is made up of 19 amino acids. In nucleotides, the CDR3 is TGTGCCTGGAGTGTTCCCGGATACTCCAGGGTATGGGATTCCCCGCCCCAGCATTTT. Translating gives CAWSVPGYSRVWDSPPQHF.

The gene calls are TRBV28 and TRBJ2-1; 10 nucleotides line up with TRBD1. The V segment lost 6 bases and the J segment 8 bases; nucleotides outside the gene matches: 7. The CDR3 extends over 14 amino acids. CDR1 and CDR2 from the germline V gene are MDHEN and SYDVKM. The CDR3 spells CASSDRGRRHEQFF. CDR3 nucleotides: TGTGCCAGCAGCGACAGGGGGCGCCGTCATGAGCAGTTCTTC.

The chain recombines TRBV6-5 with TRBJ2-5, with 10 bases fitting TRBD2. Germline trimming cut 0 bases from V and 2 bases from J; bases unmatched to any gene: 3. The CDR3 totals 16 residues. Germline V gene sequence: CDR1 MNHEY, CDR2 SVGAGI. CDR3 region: CASSYSGGLAQETQYF. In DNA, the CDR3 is TGTGCCAGCAGTTACTCTGGGGGACTAGCGCAAGAGACCCAGTACTTC.

The CDR3 bases are TGTGCCAGCAGCCCAAGGGGGGAACTCCGCTCTGGAAACACCATATATTTT. Encoded protein: CASSPRGELRSGNTIYF. The chain carries TRBV9 and TRBJ1-3; D may be TRBD1 (6 bases). V was trimmed by 4 bases and J by 0 bases, leaving 17 bases between them. The germline gives CDR1 SGDLS, CDR2 YYNGEE. The length of the CDR3 is 17 residues.

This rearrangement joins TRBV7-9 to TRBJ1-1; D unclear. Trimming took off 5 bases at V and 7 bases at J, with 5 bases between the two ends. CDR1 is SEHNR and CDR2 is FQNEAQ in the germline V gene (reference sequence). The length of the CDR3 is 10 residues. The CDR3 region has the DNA TGTGCCAGCAGCCGCCGTGAAGCTTTCTTT. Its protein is CASSRREAFF.

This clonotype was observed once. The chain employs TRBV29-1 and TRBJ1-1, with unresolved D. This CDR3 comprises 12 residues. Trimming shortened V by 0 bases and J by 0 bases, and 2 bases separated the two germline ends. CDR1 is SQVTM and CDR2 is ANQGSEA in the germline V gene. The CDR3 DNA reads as TGCAGCGTTGAAGATTTGAACACTGAAGCTTTCTTT. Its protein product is CSVEDLNTEAFF.

The CDR3 nucleotides are TGTGCCAGCAGCTTAGTAAGGACTAGACCCTACGAGCAGTACTTC. Translating gives CASSLVRTRPYEQYF. The gene calls are TRBV11-2 and TRBJ2-7, with TRBD2 matching over 7 bases. Trimming took 1 base from V and 2 from J; bases not matched to a gene: 5. In germline, CDR1 is SGHAT, CDR2 FQNNGV. The CDR3 is 15 amino acids.

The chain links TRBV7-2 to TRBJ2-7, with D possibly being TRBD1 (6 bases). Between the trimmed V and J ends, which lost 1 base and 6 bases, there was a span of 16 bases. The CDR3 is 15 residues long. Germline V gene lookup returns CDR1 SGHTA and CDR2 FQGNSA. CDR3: CASSLEAGESAEQYF. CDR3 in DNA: TGTGCCAGCAGCTTAGAGGCAGGGGAGTCGGCCGAGCAGTACTTC.

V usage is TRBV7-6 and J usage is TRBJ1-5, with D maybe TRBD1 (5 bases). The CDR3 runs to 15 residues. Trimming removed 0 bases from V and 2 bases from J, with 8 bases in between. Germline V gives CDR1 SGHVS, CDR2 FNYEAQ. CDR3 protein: CASSLAEGGNQPQHF. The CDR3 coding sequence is TGTGCCAGCAGCTTAGCAGAAGGGGGCAATCAGCCCCAGCATTTT.